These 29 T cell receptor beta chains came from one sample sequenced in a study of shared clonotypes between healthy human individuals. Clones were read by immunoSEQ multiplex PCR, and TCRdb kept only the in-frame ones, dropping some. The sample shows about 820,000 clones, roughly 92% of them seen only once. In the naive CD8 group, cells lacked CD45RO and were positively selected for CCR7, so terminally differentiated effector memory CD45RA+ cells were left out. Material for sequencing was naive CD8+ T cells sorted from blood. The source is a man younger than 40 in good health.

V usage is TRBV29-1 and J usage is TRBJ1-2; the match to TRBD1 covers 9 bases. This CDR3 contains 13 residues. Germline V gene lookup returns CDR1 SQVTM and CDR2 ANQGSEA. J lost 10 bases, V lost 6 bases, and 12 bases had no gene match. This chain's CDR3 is CSVVTGGFADYTF. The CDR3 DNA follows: TGCAGCGTCGTGACAGGGGGGTTTGCTGACTACACCTTC.

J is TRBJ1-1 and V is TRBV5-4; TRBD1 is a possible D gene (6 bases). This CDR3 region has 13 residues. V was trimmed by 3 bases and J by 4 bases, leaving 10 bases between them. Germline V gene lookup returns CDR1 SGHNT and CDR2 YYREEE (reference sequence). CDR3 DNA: TGTGCCAGCAGCTATACGACAGGCACTGAAGCTTTCTTT. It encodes CASSYTTGTEAFF. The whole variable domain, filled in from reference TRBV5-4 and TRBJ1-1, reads ETGVTQSPTHLIKTRGQQVTLRCSSQSGHNTVSWYQQALGQGPQFIFQYYREEENGRGNFPPRFSGLQFPNYSSELNVNALELDDSALYLCASSYTTGTEAFFGQGTRLTVV.

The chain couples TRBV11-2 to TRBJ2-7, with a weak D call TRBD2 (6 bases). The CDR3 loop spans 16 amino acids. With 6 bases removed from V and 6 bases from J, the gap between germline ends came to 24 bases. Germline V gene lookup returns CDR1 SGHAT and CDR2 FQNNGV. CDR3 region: CASSLRGGQGGLEQYF. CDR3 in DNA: TGTGCCAGCAGTTTACGGGGAGGCCAGGGTGGCCTCGAGCAGTACTTC.

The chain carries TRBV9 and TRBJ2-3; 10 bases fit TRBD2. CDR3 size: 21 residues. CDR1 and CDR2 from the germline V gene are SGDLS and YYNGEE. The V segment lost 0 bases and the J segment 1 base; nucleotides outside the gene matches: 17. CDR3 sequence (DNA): TGTGCCAGCAGCGTAGTTCCCCTGATGGTAGCGGGAGGACAGGGCACAGATACGCAGTATTTT. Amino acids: CASSVVPLMVAGGQGTDTQYF.

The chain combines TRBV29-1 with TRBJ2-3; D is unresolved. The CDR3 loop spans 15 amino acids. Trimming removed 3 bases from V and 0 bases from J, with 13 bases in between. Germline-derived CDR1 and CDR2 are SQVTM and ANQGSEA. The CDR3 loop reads CSVERTDASTDTQYF. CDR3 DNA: TGCAGCGTTGAGAGGACGGACGCTAGCACAGATACGCAGTATTTT.

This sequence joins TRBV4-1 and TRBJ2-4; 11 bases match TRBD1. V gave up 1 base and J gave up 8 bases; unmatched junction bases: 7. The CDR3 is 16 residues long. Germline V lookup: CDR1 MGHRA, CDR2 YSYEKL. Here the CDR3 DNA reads TGCGCCAGCAGCCAAGGGCCCGGGACAGGGGGTGACATTCAGTACTTC. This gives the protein CASSQGPGTGGDIQYF.

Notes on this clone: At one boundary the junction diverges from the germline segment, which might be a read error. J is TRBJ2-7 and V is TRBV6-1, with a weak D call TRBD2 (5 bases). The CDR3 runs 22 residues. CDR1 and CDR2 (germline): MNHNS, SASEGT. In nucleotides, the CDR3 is TGTGCCAGCACTGAACTTGCCCCACACTGGCTGGGCGTAGAGGGATTGGACTACGAGCAGTACTTC. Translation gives CASTELAPHWLGVEGLDYEQYF.

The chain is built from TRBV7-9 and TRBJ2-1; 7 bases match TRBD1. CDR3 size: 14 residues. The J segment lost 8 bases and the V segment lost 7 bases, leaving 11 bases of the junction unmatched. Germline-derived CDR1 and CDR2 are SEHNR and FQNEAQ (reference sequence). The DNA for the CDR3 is TGTGCCAGCAATTTGCAGGGGGTTAGTCATGAGCAGTTCTTC. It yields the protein CASNLQGVSHEQFF.

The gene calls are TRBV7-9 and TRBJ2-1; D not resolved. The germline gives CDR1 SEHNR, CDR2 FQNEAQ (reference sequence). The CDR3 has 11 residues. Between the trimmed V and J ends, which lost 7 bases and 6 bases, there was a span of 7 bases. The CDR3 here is CASTIGNEQFF. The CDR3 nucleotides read TGTGCCAGCACCATCGGCAATGAGCAGTTCTTC. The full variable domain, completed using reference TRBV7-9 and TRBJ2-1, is DTGVSQNPRHKITKRGQNVTFRCDPISEHNRLYWYRQTLGQGPEFLTYFQNEAQLEKSRLLSDRFSAERPKGSFSTLEIQRTEQGDSAMYLCASTIGNEQFFGPGTRLTVL.

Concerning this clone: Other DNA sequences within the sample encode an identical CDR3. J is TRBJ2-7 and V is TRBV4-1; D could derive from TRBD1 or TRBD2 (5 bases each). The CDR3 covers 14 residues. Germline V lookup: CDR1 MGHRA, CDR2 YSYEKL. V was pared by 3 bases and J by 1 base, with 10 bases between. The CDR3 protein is CASSHRDGSYEQYF. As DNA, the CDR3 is TGCGCCAGCAGCCATCGGGACGGTTCCTACGAGCAGTACTTC.

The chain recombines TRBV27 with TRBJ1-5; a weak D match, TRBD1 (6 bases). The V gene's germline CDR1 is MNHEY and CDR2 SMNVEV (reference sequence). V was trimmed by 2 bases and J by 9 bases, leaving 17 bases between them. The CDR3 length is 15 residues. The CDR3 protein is CASSLKGVGMPPQHF. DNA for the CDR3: TGTGCCAGCAGTTTAAAGGGGGTCGGGATGCCGCCCCAGCATTTT.

The chain's CDR3 is CASSDHGTDEQYF. The CDR3 DNA is TGTGCCAGCAGCGACCACGGGACAGACGAGCAGTACTTC. The gene calls are TRBV7-9 and TRBJ2-7; 7 positions match TRBD1. Germline V gene lookup returns CDR1 SEHNR and CDR2 FQNEAQ (reference sequence). The V segment lost 5 bases and the J segment 5 bases; nucleotides outside the gene matches: 6. The CDR3 totals 13 residues. Full variable domain (rest looked up from reference TRBV7-9 and TRBJ2-7): DTGVSQNPRHKITKRGQNVTFRCDPISEHNRLYWYRQTLGQGPEFLTYFQNEAQLEKSRLLSDRFSAERPKGSFSTLEIQRTEQGDSAMYLCASSDHGTDEQYFGPGTRLTVT.

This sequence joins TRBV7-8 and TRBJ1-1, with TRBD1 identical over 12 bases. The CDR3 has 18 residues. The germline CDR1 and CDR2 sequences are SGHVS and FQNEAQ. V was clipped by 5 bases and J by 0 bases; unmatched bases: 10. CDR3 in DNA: TGTGCCAGCAGCCCGCGCCGGGACAGGGGGCAGCTGAACACTGAAGCTTTCTTT. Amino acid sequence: CASSPRRDRGQLNTEAFF.

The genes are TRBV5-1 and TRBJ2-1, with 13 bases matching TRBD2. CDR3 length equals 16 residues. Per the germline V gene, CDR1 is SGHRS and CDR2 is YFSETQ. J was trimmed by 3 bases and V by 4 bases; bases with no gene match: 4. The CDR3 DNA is TGCGCCAGCAGCCCGGGACTAGCGGGACTCTACAATGAGCAGTTCTTC. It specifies CASSPGLAGLYNEQFF.

CDR3 in amino acids: CATYDLSGANVLTF. The CDR3 coding sequence is TGTGCCACATACGACCTCTCTGGGGCCAACGTCCTGACTTTC. The genes are TRBV19 and TRBJ2-6; D is uncertain. V lost 10 bases to trimming and J lost 0 bases, with 10 bases between them. Germline V gene lookup returns CDR1 LNHDA and CDR2 SQIVND (reference sequence). The CDR3 consists of 14 residues.

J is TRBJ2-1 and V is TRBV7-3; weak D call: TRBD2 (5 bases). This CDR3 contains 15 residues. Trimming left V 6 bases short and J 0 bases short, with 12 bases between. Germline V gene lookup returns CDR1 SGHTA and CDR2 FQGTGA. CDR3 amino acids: CASSLIASSYNEQFF. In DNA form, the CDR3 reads TGTGCCAGCAGTCTCATAGCGAGCTCCTACAATGAGCAGTTCTTC.

DNA for the CDR3: TGTGCCAGCACTCCAGGGGTCCTTAATGAAAAACTGTTTTTT. Translating gives CASTPGVLNEKLFF. The chain joins TRBV27 to TRBJ1-4, with a tentative D call TRBD1 (6 bases). The CDR3 is 14 amino acids. In germline, CDR1 is MNHEY, CDR2 SMNVEV (reference sequence). Trimming removed 7 bases from V and 4 bases from J, with 13 bases in between.

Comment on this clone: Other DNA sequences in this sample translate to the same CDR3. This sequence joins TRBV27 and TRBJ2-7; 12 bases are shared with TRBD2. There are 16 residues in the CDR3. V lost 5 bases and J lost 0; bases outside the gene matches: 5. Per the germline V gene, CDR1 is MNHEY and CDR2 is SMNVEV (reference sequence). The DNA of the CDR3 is TGTGCCAGCAGTCCACTGACTAGCGGGAGCTCCTACGAGCAGTACTTC. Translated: CASSPLTSGSSYEQYF.

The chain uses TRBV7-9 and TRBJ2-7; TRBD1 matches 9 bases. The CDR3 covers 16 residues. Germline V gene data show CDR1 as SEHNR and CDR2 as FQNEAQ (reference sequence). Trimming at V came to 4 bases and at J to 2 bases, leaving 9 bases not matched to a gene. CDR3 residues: CASSSPRDRAAYEQYF. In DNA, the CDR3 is TGTGCCAGCAGCTCCCCCCGGGACAGGGCTGCCTACGAGCAGTACTTC.

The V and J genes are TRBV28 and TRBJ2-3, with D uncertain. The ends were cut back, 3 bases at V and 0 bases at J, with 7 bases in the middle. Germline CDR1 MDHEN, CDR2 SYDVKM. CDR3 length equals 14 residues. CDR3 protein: CASSFRRSTDTQYF. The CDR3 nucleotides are TGTGCCAGCAGTTTCCGCCGTAGCACAGATACGCAGTATTTT.

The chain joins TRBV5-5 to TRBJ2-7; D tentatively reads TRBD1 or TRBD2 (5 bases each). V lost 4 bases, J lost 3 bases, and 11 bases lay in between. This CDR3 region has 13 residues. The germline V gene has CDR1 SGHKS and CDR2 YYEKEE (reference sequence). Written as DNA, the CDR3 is TGTGCCAGCAGCCCCAGGGACGGCTACGAGCAGTACTTC. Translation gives CASSPRDGYEQYF.

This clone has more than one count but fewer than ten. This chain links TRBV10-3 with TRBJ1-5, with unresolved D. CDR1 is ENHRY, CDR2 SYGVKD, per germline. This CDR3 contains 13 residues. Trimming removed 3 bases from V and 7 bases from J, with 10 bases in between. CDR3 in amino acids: CAISDGVVQPQHF. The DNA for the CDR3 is TGTGCCATCAGTGATGGTGTTGTCCAGCCCCAGCATTTT.

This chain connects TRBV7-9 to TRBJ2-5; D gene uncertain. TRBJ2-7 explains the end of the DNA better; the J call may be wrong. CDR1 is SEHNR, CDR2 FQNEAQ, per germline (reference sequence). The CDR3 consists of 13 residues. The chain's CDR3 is CASSPRVNDEQYF. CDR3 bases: TGTGCCAGCAGCCCTAGGGTTAACGACGAGCAGTACTTC.

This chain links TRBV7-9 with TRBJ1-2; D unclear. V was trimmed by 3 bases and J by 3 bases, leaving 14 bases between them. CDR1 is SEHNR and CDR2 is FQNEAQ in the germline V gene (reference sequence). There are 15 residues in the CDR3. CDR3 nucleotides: TGTGCCAGCAGCTTGGATTTAGGAAGGGACTATGGCTACACCTTC. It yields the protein CASSLDLGRDYGYTF.

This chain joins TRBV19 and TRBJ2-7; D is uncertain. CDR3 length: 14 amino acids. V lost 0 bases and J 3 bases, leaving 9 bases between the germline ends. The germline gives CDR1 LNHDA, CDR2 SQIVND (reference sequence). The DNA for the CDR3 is TGTGCCAGTAGTATAGATACTCCGAACTACGAGCAGTACTTC. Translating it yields CASSIDTPNYEQYF. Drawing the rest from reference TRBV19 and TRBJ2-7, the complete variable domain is DGGITQSPKYLFRKEGQNVTLSCEQNLNHDAMYWYRQDPGQGLRLIYYSQIVNDFQKGDIAEGYSVSREKKESFPLTVTSAQKNPTAFYLCASSIDTPNYEQYFGPGTRLTVT.

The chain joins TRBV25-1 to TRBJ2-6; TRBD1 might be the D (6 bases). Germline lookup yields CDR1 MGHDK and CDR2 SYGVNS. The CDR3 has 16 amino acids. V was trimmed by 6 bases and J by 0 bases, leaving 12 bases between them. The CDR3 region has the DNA TGTGCCAGCAGACAGGACAGCCCCTCTGGGGCCAACGTCCTGACTTTC. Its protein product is CASRQDSPSGANVLTF.

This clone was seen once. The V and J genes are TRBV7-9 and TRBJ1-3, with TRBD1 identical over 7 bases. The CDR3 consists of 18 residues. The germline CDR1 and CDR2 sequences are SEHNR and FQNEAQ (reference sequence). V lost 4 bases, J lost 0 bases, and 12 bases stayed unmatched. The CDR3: CASSSTDRTGVSGNTIYF. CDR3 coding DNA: TGTGCCAGCAGCTCCACGGACAGGACGGGAGTCTCTGGAAACACCATATATTTT.

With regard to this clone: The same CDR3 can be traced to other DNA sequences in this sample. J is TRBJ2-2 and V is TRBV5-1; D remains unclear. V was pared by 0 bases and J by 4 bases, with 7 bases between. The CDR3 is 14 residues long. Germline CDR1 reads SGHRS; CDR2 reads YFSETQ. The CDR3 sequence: CASSLEGATGELFF. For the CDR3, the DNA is TGCGCCAGCAGCTTGGAAGGTGCCACCGGGGAGCTGTTTTTT.

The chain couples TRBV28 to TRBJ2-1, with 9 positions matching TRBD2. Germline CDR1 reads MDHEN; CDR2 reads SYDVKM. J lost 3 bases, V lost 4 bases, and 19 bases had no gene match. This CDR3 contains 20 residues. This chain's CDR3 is CASSWVYWYSGTSSYNEQFF. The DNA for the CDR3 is TGTGCCAGCAGTTGGGTTTATTGGTACAGCGGGACTAGCAGCTACAATGAGCAGTTCTTC.